This T cell receptor (beta chain) was captured in a study of T cells in Graves' hyperthyroidism and ophthalmopathy. Using RNA transcripts as the source, TCR beta CDR3 regions were amplified. Initially, a first-round RT-PCR of the TCR CDR3 employed the HTBI primer set. TCRdb redid the calling of the multiplex PCR reads with MiXCR, one entry per CDR3 protein. Of a few hundred thousand distinct CDR3 sequences in the sample, under 60% were seen once. The CDR3 is made up of 14 amino acids. The V gene lost 0 bases and the J gene lost 7 bases, with 11 bases spanning the gap. Germline V gene sequence: CDR1 SGHRS, CDR2 YFSETQ.

Sequenced: peripheral blood or thyroid tissue (not recorded which). This receptor was identified in a woman aged 18-30 years with Graves' hyperthyroidism. This chain connects TRBV5-1 to TRBJ2-1; D possibly corresponds to TRBD1 (6 bases). The CDR3: CASSLGGQLNEQFF. CDR3 in DNA: TGCGCCAGCAGCTTGGGGGGGCAGTTGAATGAGCAGTTCTTC. Supplemented by reference TRBV5-1 and TRBJ2-1, the full variable domain reads KAGVTQTPRYLIKTRGQQVTLSCSPISGHRSVSWYQQTPGQGLQFLFEYFSETQRNKGNFPGRFSGRQFSNSRSEMNVSTLELGDSALYLCASSLGGQLNEQFFGPGTRLTVL.